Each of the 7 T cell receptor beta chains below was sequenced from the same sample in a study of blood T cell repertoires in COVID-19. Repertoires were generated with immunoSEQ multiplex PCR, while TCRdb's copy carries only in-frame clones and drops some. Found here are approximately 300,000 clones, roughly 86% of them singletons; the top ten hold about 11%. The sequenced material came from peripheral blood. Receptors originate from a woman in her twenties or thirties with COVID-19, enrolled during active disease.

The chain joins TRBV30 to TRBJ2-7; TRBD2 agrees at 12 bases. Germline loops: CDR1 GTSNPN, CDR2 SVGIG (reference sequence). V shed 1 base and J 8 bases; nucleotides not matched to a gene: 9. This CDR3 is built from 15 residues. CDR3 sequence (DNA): TGTGCCTGGAGTGATATTGGACTAGCGGGATGGCAGCAGTACTTC. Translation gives CAWSDIGLAGWQQYF.

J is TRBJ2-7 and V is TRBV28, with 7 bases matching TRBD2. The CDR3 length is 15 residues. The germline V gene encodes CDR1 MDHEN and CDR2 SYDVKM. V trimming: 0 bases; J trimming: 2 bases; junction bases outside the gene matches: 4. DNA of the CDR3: TGTGCCAGCAGTTTATGGAGCGGGATCCCCTACGAGCAGTACTTC. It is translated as CASSLWSGIPYEQYF.

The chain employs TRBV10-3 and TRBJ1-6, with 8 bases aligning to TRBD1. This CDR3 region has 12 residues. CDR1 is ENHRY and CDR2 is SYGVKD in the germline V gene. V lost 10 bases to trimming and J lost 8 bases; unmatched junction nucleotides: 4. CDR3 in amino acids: CATTGDDSPLHF. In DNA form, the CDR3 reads TGTGCCACGACAGGGGATGATTCACCCCTCCACTTT.

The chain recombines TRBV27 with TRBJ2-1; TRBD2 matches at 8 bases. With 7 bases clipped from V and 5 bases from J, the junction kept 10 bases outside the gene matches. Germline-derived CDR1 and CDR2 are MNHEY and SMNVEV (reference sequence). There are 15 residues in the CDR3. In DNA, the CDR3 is TGTGCCAGCAATTCAGCGGGAGCCGATAACAATGAGCAGTTCTTC. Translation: CASNSAGADNNEQFF.

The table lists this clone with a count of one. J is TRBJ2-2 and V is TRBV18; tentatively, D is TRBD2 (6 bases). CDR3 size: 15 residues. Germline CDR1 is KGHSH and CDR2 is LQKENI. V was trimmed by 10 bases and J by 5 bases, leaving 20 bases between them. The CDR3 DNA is TGTGCCACCAACCAGGGTGCTCGGGGGACCGGGGAGCTGTTTTTT. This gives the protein CATNQGARGTGELFF.

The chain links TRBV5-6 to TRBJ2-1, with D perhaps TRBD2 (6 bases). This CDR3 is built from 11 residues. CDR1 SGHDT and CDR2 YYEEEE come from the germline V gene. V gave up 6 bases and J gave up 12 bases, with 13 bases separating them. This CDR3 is CASKERLGQFF. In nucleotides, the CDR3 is TGTGCCAGCAAGGAACGACTAGGGCAGTTCTTC. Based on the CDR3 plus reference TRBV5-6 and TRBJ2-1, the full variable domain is DAGVTQSPTHLIKTRGQQVTLRCSPKSGHDTVSWYQQALGQGPQFIFQYYEEEERQRGNFPDRFSGHQFPNYSSELNVNALLLGDSALYLCASKERLGQFFGPGTRLTVL.

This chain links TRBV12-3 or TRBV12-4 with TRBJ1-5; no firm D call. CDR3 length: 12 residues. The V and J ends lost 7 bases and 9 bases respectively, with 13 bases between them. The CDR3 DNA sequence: TGTGCCAGCACCGAAGCCCTTGGGCCCCAGCATTTT. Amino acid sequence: CASTEALGPQHF.